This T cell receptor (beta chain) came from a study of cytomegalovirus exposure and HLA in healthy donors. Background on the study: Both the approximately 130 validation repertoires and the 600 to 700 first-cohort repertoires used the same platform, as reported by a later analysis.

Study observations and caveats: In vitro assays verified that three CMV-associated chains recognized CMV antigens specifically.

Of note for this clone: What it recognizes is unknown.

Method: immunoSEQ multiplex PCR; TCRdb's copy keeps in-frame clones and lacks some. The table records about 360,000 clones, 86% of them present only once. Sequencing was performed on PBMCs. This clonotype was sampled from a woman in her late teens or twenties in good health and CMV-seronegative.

In DNA form, the CDR3 reads TGCGCCAGCAGCGTGACGTCGGGTGGAGAGACCCAGTACTTC. Translated: CASSVTSGGETQYF. The chain carries TRBV10-2 and TRBJ2-5; no clear D. Germline CDR1 is WSHSY and CDR2 is SAAADI. This CDR3 spans 14 amino acids. Trimming cost V 6 bases and J 4 bases, with 15 bases left between them.